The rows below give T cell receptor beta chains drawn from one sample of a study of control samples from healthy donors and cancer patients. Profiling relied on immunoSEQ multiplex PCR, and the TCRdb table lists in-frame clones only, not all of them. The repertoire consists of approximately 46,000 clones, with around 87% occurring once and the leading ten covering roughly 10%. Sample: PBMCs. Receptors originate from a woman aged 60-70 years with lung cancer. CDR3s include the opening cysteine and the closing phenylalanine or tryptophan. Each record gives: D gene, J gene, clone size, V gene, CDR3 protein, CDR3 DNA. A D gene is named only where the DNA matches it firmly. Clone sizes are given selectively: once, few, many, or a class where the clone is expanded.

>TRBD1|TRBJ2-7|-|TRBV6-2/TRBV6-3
CASSWDRGYEQYF
TGTGCCAGCAGTTGGGACAGGGGTTACGAGCAGTACTTC
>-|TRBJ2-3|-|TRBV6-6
CASSYNLANWDTQYF
TGTGCCAGCAGTTACAATCTCGCGAATTGGGATACGCAGTATTTT
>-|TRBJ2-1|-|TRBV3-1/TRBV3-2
CASSQSLARSTEQFF
TGTGCCAGCAGCCAGAGCCTAGCTAGATCAACTGAGCAGTTCTTC
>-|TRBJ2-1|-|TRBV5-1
CASSLDQYNEQFF
TGCGCCAGCAGCTTGGATCAATACAATGAGCAGTTCTTC
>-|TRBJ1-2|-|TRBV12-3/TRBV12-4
CASSGTANYGYTF
TGTGCCAGCAGTGGGACGGCTAACTATGGCTACACCTTC
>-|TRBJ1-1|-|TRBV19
CASSPPGITEAFF
TGTGCCAGTAGCCCCCCAGGGATCACTGAAGCTTTCTTT
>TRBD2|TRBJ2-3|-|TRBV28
CASSAPSGTTDTQYF
TGTGCCAGCAGCGCGCCTAGCGGAACCACAGATACGCAGTATTTT
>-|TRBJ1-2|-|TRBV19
CASSIQGSDYGYTF
TGTGCCAGTAGTATACAGGGATCGGACTATGGCTACACCTTC
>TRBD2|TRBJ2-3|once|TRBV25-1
CASSGLAGLTDTQYF
TGTGCCAGCAGTGGACTAGCGGGACTCACAGATACGCAGTATTTT
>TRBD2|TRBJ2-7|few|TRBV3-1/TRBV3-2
CASSQGAGDPYF
TGTGCCAGCAGCCAAGGAGCGGGGGACCCGTACTTC
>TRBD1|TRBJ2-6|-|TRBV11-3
CASSLGQGYSGANVLTF
TGTGCCAGCAGCTTAGGACAGGGCTACTCTGGGGCCAACGTCCTGACTTTC
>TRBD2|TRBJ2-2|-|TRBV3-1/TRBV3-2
CASSQVGLAGRLMAGELFF
TGTGCCAGCAGCCAAGTCGGGCTAGCGGGACGGTTAATGGCCGGGGAGCTGTTTTTT
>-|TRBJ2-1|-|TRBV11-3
CASSLDSAGSYNEQFF
TGTGCCAGCAGCTTAGATTCGGCAGGCTCCTACAATGAGCAGTTCTTC
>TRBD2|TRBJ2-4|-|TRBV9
CASSVEGEGENIQYF
TGTGCCAGCAGCGTAGAAGGGGAGGGTGAAAACATTCAGTACTTC
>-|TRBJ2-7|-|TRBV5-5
CASSLADGTIYEQYF
TGTGCCAGCAGCTTGGCTGACGGTACTATCTACGAGCAGTACTTC
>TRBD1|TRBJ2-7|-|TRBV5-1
CASSGGTGVSYEQYF
TGCGCCAGCAGCGGCGGGACAGGGGTTTCCTACGAGCAGTACTTC
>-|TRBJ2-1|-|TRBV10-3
CATRFWRQLYNEQFF
TGTGCCACCAGATTTTGGAGACAGCTCTACAATGAGCAGTTCTTC
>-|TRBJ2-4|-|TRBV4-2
CASSQRSGPAKNIQYF
TGTGCCAGCAGCCAAAGATCGGGACCAGCCAAAAACATTCAGTACTTC
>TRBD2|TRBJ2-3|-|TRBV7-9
CASSRSLAKSTDTQYF
TGTGCCAGCAGCCGTTCACTAGCGAAGAGCACAGATACGCAGTATTTT
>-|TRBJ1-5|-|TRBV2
CASSTGGMPQHF
TGTGCCAGCAGTACGGGAGGGATGCCCCAGCATTTT
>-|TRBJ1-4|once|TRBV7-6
CASSLGNQKLFF
TGTGCCAGCAGCTTAGGCAACCAAAAACTGTTTTTT
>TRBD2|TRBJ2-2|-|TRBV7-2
CASSLGRETGELFF
TGTGCCAGCAGCTTAGGGCGGGAGACCGGGGAGCTGTTTTTT